Below, 26 T cell receptor beta chains from the same sample are listed, as sequenced in a study of cytomegalovirus exposure and HLA in healthy donors. Use of 60 Vbeta and 13 Jbeta primers characterized the PCR. Libraries were prepared by immunoSEQ multiplex PCR; TCRdb keeps only in-frame clonotypes and omits some of them. The profile shows some 170,000 clones, 82% of them singletons. Sequenced material: PBMCs. These receptors were taken from a man in his fifties or sixties in good health and CMV-seropositive.

This clone was counted many times. The chain links TRBV6-5 to TRBJ1-2; maybe TRBD1 (6 bases). Trimming took 6 bases from V and 4 from J, leaving 12 bases between them. The CDR3 has 13 residues. Looked up from germline, CDR1 is MNHEY and CDR2 is SVGAGI. The CDR3 region is CASSKQGGYGYTF. DNA of the CDR3: TGTGCCAGCAGCAAACAGGGCGGCTATGGCTACACCTTC.

This chain joins TRBV5-1 and TRBJ2-1, with D tentatively TRBD1 (8 bases). There are 16 residues in the CDR3. Germline assignment: CDR1 SGHRS and CDR2 YFSETQ. V was pared by 4 bases and J by 0 bases, with 14 bases between. In nucleotides, the CDR3 is TGCGCCAGCAGCCCTAACAGGGGGGGCTCCTACAATGAGCAGTTCTTC. Its protein product is CASSPNRGGSYNEQFF.

Only a few counts were recorded for this clone. The gene calls are TRBV14 and TRBJ1-2, with TRBD1 matching 7 bases. The CDR3 spans 16 residues. Unmatched junction bases numbered 4, after V lost 0 bases and J lost 0 bases. In germline, CDR1 is SGHDN, CDR2 FVKESK. CDR3 nucleotide sequence: TGTGCCAGCAGCCAAGAGACAGGGACTCCTAACTATGGCTACACCTTC. It codes for CASSQETGTPNYGYTF. The full variable domain, its missing parts supplied by reference TRBV14 and TRBJ1-2, is EAGVTQFPSHSVIEKGQTVTLRCDPISGHDNLYWYRRVMGKEIKFLLHFVKESKQDESGMPNNRFLAERTGGTYSTLKVQPAELEDSGVYFCASSQETGTPNYGYTFGSGTRLTVV.

The V gene is TRBV19, the J gene TRBJ2-7; 9 bases map to TRBD1. V gave up 5 bases and J gave up 3 bases; unmatched junction bases: 8. This CDR3 spans 15 amino acids. Germline V gives CDR1 LNHDA, CDR2 SQIVND (reference sequence). This CDR3 is CASSLKGTGFYEQYF. The CDR3 nucleotides are TGTGCCAGTAGTCTGAAAGGGACAGGGTTCTACGAGCAGTACTTC.

The rearrangement links TRBV14 to TRBJ2-5; D gene unclear. The germline gives CDR1 SGHDN, CDR2 FVKESK. The CDR3 is 13 amino acids. V lost 4 bases, J lost 2 bases, and 8 bases lay in between. The CDR3 DNA reads as TGTGCCAGCAGCCCACAGTTGCAAGAGACCCAGTACTTC. This gives the protein CASSPQLQETQYF. The full variable domain, with the rest looked up from reference TRBV14 and TRBJ2-5, is EAGVTQFPSHSVIEKGQTVTLRCDPISGHDNLYWYRRVMGKEIKFLLHFVKESKQDESGMPNNRFLAERTGGTYSTLKVQPAELEDSGVYFCASSPQLQETQYFGPGTRLLVL.

This clone has a single count. The chain couples TRBV5-6 to TRBJ2-1; 7 positions match TRBD1. From germline, CDR1 is SGHDT and CDR2 YYEEEE. Trimming cost V 6 bases and J 4 bases; bases outside gene matches: 7. There are 14 residues in the CDR3. CDR3 residues: CASTIGTAYNEQFF. The CDR3 nucleotides read TGTGCCAGCACGATCGGGACAGCATACAATGAGCAGTTCTTC.

This clone came up once. This chain uses TRBV5-6 with TRBJ2-1; TRBD2 aligns across 9 bases. The CDR3 covers 15 residues. Germline V lookup: CDR1 SGHDT, CDR2 YYEEEE. The V segment lost 2 bases and the J segment 4 bases; nucleotides outside the gene matches: 4. This CDR3 reads CASSFTSGGYNEQFF. CDR3 sequence (DNA): TGTGCCAGCAGCTTTACCAGCGGGGGGTACAATGAGCAGTTCTTC. Combining the CDR3 with reference TRBV5-6 and TRBJ2-1 gives the whole variable domain DAGVTQSPTHLIKTRGQQVTLRCSPKSGHDTVSWYQQALGQGPQFIFQYYEEEERQRGNFPDRFSGHQFPNYSSELNVNALLLGDSALYLCASSFTSGGYNEQFFGPGTRLTVL.

J is TRBJ2-2 and V is TRBV9; D not certain. Germline-derived CDR1 and CDR2 are SGDLS and YYNGEE. The V gene lost 3 bases and the J gene lost 4 bases, with 16 bases spanning the gap. This CDR3 comprises 16 residues. This chain's CDR3 is CASSGSTKTVTGELFF. The CDR3 nucleotides are TGTGCCAGCAGCGGATCGACAAAGACGGTCACCGGGGAGCTGTTTTTT.

This CDR3 is CASRRGTSTDTQYF. CDR3 nucleotide sequence: TGTGCCAGCAGGCGGGGTACCAGCACAGATACGCAGTATTTT. The chain combines TRBV6-1 with TRBJ2-3; TRBD2 might be the D (6 bases). V was pared by 6 bases and J by 0 bases, with 10 bases between. The CDR3 covers 14 residues. CDR1 and CDR2 from the germline V gene are MNHNS and SASEGT.

The V gene is TRBV19, the J gene TRBJ2-5; 9 positions agree with TRBD1. With the DNA end fitting TRBJ2-7 better, the J assignment may be wrong. CDR1 is LNHDA, CDR2 SQIVND, per germline (reference sequence). The CDR3 extends over 15 amino acids. The DNA for the CDR3 is TGTGCCAGTAGCCCGTCTTGGGACAGGGTCTACGAGCAGTACTTC. Amino acid sequence: CASSPSWDRVYEQYF.

This chain uses TRBV7-9 with TRBJ1-1, with TRBD1 identical over 12 bases. This CDR3 is 15 amino acids long. Losses at the gene ends were 5 bases for V and 6 bases for J; bases not matched to a gene: 7. Germline-derived CDR1 and CDR2 are SEHNR and FQNEAQ (reference sequence). The chain's CDR3 is CASSNPGQGAPEAFF. CDR3 nucleotide sequence: TGTGCCAGCAGCAATCCGGGACAGGGGGCTCCTGAAGCTTTCTTT.

The genes are TRBV29-1 and TRBJ2-5; D remains ambiguous. The ends were cut back, 7 bases at V and 3 bases at J, with 12 bases in the middle. Germline loops: CDR1 SQVTM, CDR2 ANQGSEA. There are 12 residues in the CDR3. The CDR3 DNA is TGCAGCGCACATTCTCAGGAAGAGACCCAGTACTTC. Translation: CSAHSQEETQYF.

The chain combines TRBV2 with TRBJ2-7, with TRBD2 as a possible D gene (6 bases). V gave up 10 bases and J gave up 2 bases, with 21 bases separating them. The CDR3 contains 15 residues. Per germline, CDR1 SNHLY and CDR2 FYNNEI. The CDR3 here is CAISGAGTAPYEQYF. The CDR3 DNA follows: TGTGCCATCTCGGGTGCGGGGACTGCACCCTACGAGCAGTACTTC.

Note on this clone: This same CDR3 is encoded by further DNA sequences in the sample. The V call is TRBV7-9, the J call TRBJ2-1; 7 bases line up with TRBD2. Germline loops: CDR1 SEHNR, CDR2 FQNEAQ (reference sequence). Germline trimming cut 5 bases from V and 0 bases from J; bases unmatched to any gene: 4. The CDR3 extends over 15 amino acids. As DNA, the CDR3 is TGTGCCAGCAGCCCTCGCGGGAGCTCCTACAATGAGCAGTTCTTC. Residues: CASSPRGSSYNEQFF. Using reference TRBV7-9 and TRBJ2-1 for the parts outside the CDR3, the full variable domain is DTGVSQNPRHKITKRGQNVTFRCDPISEHNRLYWYRQTLGQGPEFLTYFQNEAQLEKSRLLSDRFSAERPKGSFSTLEIQRTEQGDSAMYLCASSPRGSSYNEQFFGPGTRLTVL.

The chain combines TRBV4-2 with TRBJ2-7; 9 nucleotides match TRBD1. Losses at the gene ends were 0 bases for V and 2 bases for J; bases not matched to a gene: 11. The CDR3 runs to 18 residues. Germline V gene lookup returns CDR1 LGHNA and CDR2 YNFKEQ. CDR3 sequence reads: CASSQESVRTGDPYEQYF. In nucleotides, the CDR3 is TGTGCCAGCAGCCAAGAGTCAGTCCGGACAGGGGATCCCTACGAGCAGTACTTC.

The chain has TRBV28 and TRBJ2-7, with TRBD1 as a possible D gene (6 bases). Germline assignment: CDR1 MDHEN and CDR2 SYDVKM. This CDR3 is built from 14 residues. V lost 10 bases to trimming and J lost 2 bases, with 18 bases between them. In nucleotides, the CDR3 is TGTGCCACCCAGGGTTCGACAGGACCCTACGAGCAGTACTTC. Residues: CATQGSTGPYEQYF.

This chain uses TRBV6-4 with TRBJ1-4; TRBD1 aligns across 8 bases. The ends lost 6 bases at V and 8 bases at J; junction bases unmatched: 5. The CDR3 extends over 13 amino acids. CDR1 and CDR2 (germline): MRHNA, SNTAGT. The CDR3 DNA reads TGTGCCAGCAGATCGACAGGGGAAGAAAAACTGTTTTTT. Translating gives CASRSTGEEKLFF.

This chain joins TRBV29-1 and TRBJ2-7, with D perhaps TRBD2 (6 bases). The CDR3 extends over 13 amino acids. The germline V and J ends were trimmed by 8 bases and 2 bases, with 16 bases remaining between them. Germline CDR1 SQVTM, CDR2 ANQGSEA. In nucleotides, the CDR3 is TGCAGCATTCGAAGTAGCGGAGCCTACGAGCAGTACTTC. This translates into CSIRSSGAYEQYF.

Within the sample, this clone is medium-sized. The chain couples TRBV7-9 to TRBJ2-7; maybe TRBD1 (5 bases). The CDR3 runs 14 residues. Deletions cut 1 base from V and 0 bases from J, with 7 bases between. Germline values: CDR1 SEHNR, CDR2 FQNEAQ (reference sequence). The DNA for the CDR3 is TGTGCCAGCAGCTTAGGACAGCTCTCCTACGAGCAGTACTTC. Its translation: CASSLGQLSYEQYF.

This clone has a handful of counts. V usage is TRBV29-1 and J usage is TRBJ1-2; weak D call: TRBD1 (5 bases). V was pared by 3 bases and J by 0 bases, with 20 bases between. CDR3 length: 17 amino acids. Germline lookup yields CDR1 SQVTM and CDR2 ANQGSEA. CDR3: CSVESERGTGANYGYTF. Here the CDR3 DNA reads TGCAGCGTTGAGAGTGAAAGGGGTACGGGGGCTAACTATGGCTACACCTTC.

The rearrangement joins TRBV28 to TRBJ2-1; TRBD1 agrees at 9 bases. Germline V lookup: CDR1 MDHEN, CDR2 SYDVKM. The ends lost 6 bases at V and 7 bases at J; junction bases unmatched: 7. The CDR3 contains 14 residues. CDR3 coding DNA: TGTGCCAGCAGAGAACAGGGGGCGCGGAATGAGCAGTTCTTC. This translates into CASREQGARNEQFF.

Concerning this clone itself: Compared with germline, one end of the junction differs, possibly owing to a read error. The V and J genes are TRBV28 and TRBJ2-7, with TRBD1 matching over 9 bases. In germline, CDR1 is MDHEN, CDR2 SYDVKM. The CDR3 contains 16 residues. CDR3 residues: CASGLGATGGWDEQYF. For the CDR3, the DNA is TGTGCCAGCGGTTTAGGGGCGACAGGGGGTTGGGACGAGCAGTACTTC.

The chain couples TRBV9 to TRBJ1-2; no reliable D call. Per the germline V gene, CDR1 is SGDLS and CDR2 is YYNGEE. The CDR3 is 15 amino acids. The V end lost 0 bases, the J end lost 1 base, and 10 bases lay between the germline ends. The CDR3 here is CASSVGGRDNYGYTF. In DNA form, the CDR3 reads TGTGCCAGCAGCGTAGGCGGGAGGGATAACTATGGCTACACCTTC.

V usage is TRBV7-9 and J usage is TRBJ1-4, with a weak D call TRBD1 (6 bases). With 3 bases removed from V and 8 bases from J, the gap between germline ends came to 7 bases. The CDR3 runs to 12 residues. Germline V gives CDR1 SEHNR, CDR2 FQNEAQ (reference sequence). Here the CDR3 reads CASSLGAEKLFF. Here the CDR3 DNA reads TGTGCCAGCAGCTTGGGGGCAGAAAAACTGTTTTTT.

V is TRBV5-4 and J is TRBJ2-7; TRBD1 matches at 11 bases. CDR1 SGHNT and CDR2 YYREEE come from the germline V gene (reference sequence). J gave up 4 bases and V 3 bases, and 6 bases lay outside the gene matches. CDR3 size: 15 residues. The CDR3 DNA follows: TGTGCCAGCAGCTCAGGACAGGGGGCTGTTTACGAGCAGTACTTC. Translated, it gives CASSSGQGAVYEQYF.

The chain links TRBV7-3 to TRBJ2-2, with D tentatively TRBD1 (6 bases). V shed 3 bases and J shed 5 bases, with 22 bases lying between them. The germline V gene has CDR1 SGHTA and CDR2 FQGTGA. This CDR3 is built from 18 residues. CDR3 loop: CASSFTAAGERMTGELFF. CDR3 bases: TGTGCCAGCAGCTTCACCGCTGCAGGGGAGCGGATGACCGGGGAGCTGTTTTTT.